Detailed here is one TCR beta chain. The antigen is not known. CDR1 is SEHNR and CDR2 is FQNEAQ in the germline V gene (reference sequence). V shed 5 bases and J 5 bases; nucleotides not matched to a gene: 14. This CDR3 has 17 residues. This record comes from a study of T cell responses to AZD1222 COVID-19 vaccine. The repertoire was sequenced with immunoSEQ multiplex PCR; TCRdb's copy has only in-frame clones and lacks some. In the table there are about 99,000 clones, about nine tenths of which are singletons. Study conclusions and caveats: Among AZD1222 vaccinees, only six or seven were seropositive at baseline. Most donors were white British and more were female, and clonal diversity was possibly underestimated. Spike-specific TCR breadth and depth went up after people got two AZD1222 doses. Within unmutated variant regions lay the reported targets of nearly half of spike-specific TCRs.

Sequenced here: peripheral blood, sampled 28 days after the second AZD1222 dose. The chain has TRBV7-9 and TRBJ2-7; 11 bases are a match to TRBD2. The TCR sequence derives from an adult who received the AZD1222 COVID-19 vaccine. CDR3 nucleotides: TGTGCCAGCAGCCGGTCCGGGACTAGCGGTCTCACCCACGAGCAGTACTTC. It is translated as CASSRSGTSGLTHEQYF.